This T cell receptor beta chain was identified in a study of blood T cell repertoires in COVID-19. Background on the study: The samples span acute and convalescent COVID-19 from the United States, Italy and Spain. T cells, B-cell-depleted T cells, or PBMCs provided the cDNA or gDNA that served as material.

Per the original methods: Amplified reference gene primers provided the basis for estimating nucleated cell counts. TCRdb's table, derived via immunoSEQ multiplex PCR, lists solely in-frame clones and lacks some. V and J calls plus clone size are reproduced from that table; the DNA served to infer D and trimming. The repertoire holds about 30,000 clones, with roughly 94% as singletons. Sequenced: peripheral blood. This clonotype originated in a man aged 50 or older with active COVID-19.

This CDR3 is CASSLTSGDYEQYF. CDR3 DNA sequence: TGTGCCAGCAGCTTAACTAGCGGGGACTACGAGCAGTACTTC. The rearrangement links TRBV13 to TRBJ2-7; 10 positions agree with TRBD2. The V gene's germline CDR1 is PRHDT and CDR2 FYEKMQ (reference sequence). Unmatched junction bases numbered 1, after V lost 2 bases and J lost 3 bases. CDR3 size: 14 residues.